Below are 30 T cell receptor beta chains sequenced from a single sample in a study of PD-L1 blockade in urothelial cancer. The assay was immunoSEQ multiplex PCR, and TCRdb's table has in-frame clones only and misses some. This sample has some 29,000 clones, with approximately 86% found just once. The specimen comprised PBMCs, sampled around atezolizumab (anti-PD-L1) treatment. These receptors came from a man aged 50-60 years with urothelial cancer.

The V call is TRBV15, the J call TRBJ1-3; 9 positions agree with TRBD1. This CDR3 spans 15 amino acids. Germline V gene sequence: CDR1 LNHNV, CDR2 YYDKDF (reference sequence). V was pared by 4 bases and J by 6 bases, with 7 bases of the junction left unmatched. The CDR3 coding sequence is TGTGCCACCAGCACAGGGACAGGGAGGGAAAACACCATATATTTT. This gives the protein CATSTGTGRENTIYF.

This chain joins TRBV7-2 and TRBJ1-3, with a weak D call TRBD1 (5 bases). This CDR3 spans 19 amino acids. Germline values: CDR1 SGHTA, CDR2 FQGNSA. Trimming left V 5 bases short and J 0 bases short, with 23 bases between. The CDR3 DNA reads as TGTGCCAGCAGCCCCCAACGGGTAGGGGCGCGTACCTCTGGAAACACCATATATTTT. Encoded protein: CASSPQRVGARTSGNTIYF.

In this sample, this clone turned up a few times. The genes are TRBV11-3 and TRBJ2-5, with 10 bases aligning to TRBD2. This CDR3 is built from 20 residues. V trimming: 5 bases; J trimming: 0 bases; junction bases outside the gene matches: 18. CDR1 and CDR2 (germline): SGHNT, YENEEA. In DNA, the CDR3 is TGTGCCAGCAGCAGAGGCCCCGGGCTAGCGGGAGTGGGAGACCAAGAGACCCAGTACTTC. It codes for CASSRGPGLAGVGDQETQYF. The full variable domain, rest sourced from reference TRBV11-3 and TRBJ2-5, is EAGVVQSPRYKIIEKKQPVAFWCNPISGHNTLYWYLQNLGQGPELLIRYENEEAVDDSQLPKDRFSAERLKGVDSTLKIQPAELGDSAVYLCASSRGPGLAGVGDQETQYFGPGTRLLVL.

The sample holds one count of this clone. The chain is built from TRBV6-1 and TRBJ2-7; 12 nucleotides match TRBD1. The ends lost 4 bases at V and 6 bases at J; junction bases unmatched: 7. The CDR3 loop spans 15 amino acids. Per the germline V gene, CDR1 is MNHNS and CDR2 is SASEGT. DNA for the CDR3: TGTGCCAGCAGTGCAAGGGGACAGGGGGCTTTCGAGCAGTACTTC. It translates to CASSARGQGAFEQYF.

The chain combines TRBV10-3 with TRBJ2-5, with 8 bases aligning to TRBD1. Germline V CDR1 and CDR2: ENHRY, SYGVKD. The CDR3 contains 14 residues. V shed 6 bases and J 2 bases; nucleotides not matched to a gene: 5. CDR3 sequence: CAIRGTGDQETQYF. The CDR3 DNA reads as TGTGCCATCAGGGGGACAGGAGATCAAGAGACCCAGTACTTC.

This clone showed up just once. This chain uses TRBV5-6 with TRBJ2-7; D ambiguous. V was cut by 1 base and J by 2 bases, with 4 bases left in between. The germline V gene has CDR1 SGHDT and CDR2 YYEEEE. CDR3 length: 12 residues. The CDR3 sequence is CASSLLPYEQYF. The CDR3 DNA follows: TGTGCCAGCAGCTTGCTTCCCTACGAGCAGTACTTC.

The chain is built from TRBV12-5 and TRBJ2-2; D unclear. Germline V CDR1 and CDR2: LGHNT, FRNRAP. The V end was cut by 8 bases, the J end by 2 bases, with 12 bases between. The CDR3 runs to 14 residues. For the CDR3, the DNA is TGTGCTAGTACCCTCAGGCCAAACACCGGGGAGCTGTTTTTT. This gives the protein CASTLRPNTGELFF. Full variable domain (remainder filled in from reference TRBV12-5 and TRBJ2-2): DARVTQTPRHKVTEMGQEVTMRCQPILGHNTVFWYRQTMMQGLELLAYFRNRAPLDDSGMPKDRFSAEMPDATLATLKIQPSEPRDSAVYFCASTLRPNTGELFFGEGSRLTVL.

The chain combines TRBV4-3 with TRBJ2-3; the match to TRBD1 covers 7 bases. Looked up from germline, CDR1 is LGHNA and CDR2 is YSLEER. The trim removed 5 bases at V and 5 bases at J, leaving 4 bases unmatched. The CDR3 covers 13 residues. This chain's CDR3 is CASSRYRGDTQYF. CDR3 in DNA: TGCGCCAGCAGCAGGTACAGGGGAGATACGCAGTATTTT.

V is TRBV30 and J is TRBJ2-3, with 8 bases lining up with TRBD2. The germline gives CDR1 GTSNPN, CDR2 SVGIG (reference sequence). The junction had 12 bases not matched to a gene; V was cut back by 0 bases and J by 4 bases. CDR3 length equals 17 residues. In DNA form, the CDR3 reads TGTGCCTGGAGTGTATCTTTCAGCGGGGGAGGGGCAGATACGCAGTATTTT. Translated: CAWSVSFSGGGADTQYF.

As regards this clone: A junction boundary mismatches the germline segment, possibly from a read error. CDR3 in DNA: TGTGCCAGCTCCCCACAAGGGGCCCTCGGATATAATTCACCCCTCCACTTT. This gives the protein CASSPQGALGYNSPLHF. The chain links TRBV18 to TRBJ1-6, with D possibly TRBD1 on 5 matching bases. Germline V gene data show CDR1 as KGHSH and CDR2 as LQKENI. The CDR3 is 17 amino acids.

The rearrangement links TRBV7-2 to TRBJ2-1; a weak D match, TRBD2 (5 bases). From germline, CDR1 is SGHTA and CDR2 FQGNSA. Trimming took off 5 bases at V and 5 bases at J, with 13 bases between the two ends. The CDR3 has 14 amino acids. The CDR3 sequence: CASSRGSQHNEQFF. The CDR3 nucleotides read TGTGCCAGCAGCCGCGGGTCGCAACACAATGAGCAGTTCTTC.

V and J are TRBV9 and TRBJ2-3; 7 bases line up with TRBD2. V trimming: 2 bases; J trimming: 0 bases; junction bases outside the gene matches: 3. The CDR3 contains 15 residues. Germline V lookup: CDR1 SGDLS, CDR2 YYNGEE. The CDR3 protein is CASSVGLVSTDTQYF. The CDR3 DNA reads as TGTGCCAGCAGCGTTGGACTAGTGAGCACAGATACGCAGTATTTT.

The chain couples TRBV19 to TRBJ2-2; D is unclear. In germline, CDR1 is LNHDA, CDR2 SQIVND (reference sequence). The V end lost 3 bases, the J end lost 0 bases, and 8 bases lay between the germline ends. The CDR3 is 15 amino acids. DNA for the CDR3: TGTGCCAGTAGTATCGGCGGAACGAACACCGGGGAGCTGTTTTTT. This encodes CASSIGGTNTGELFF.

The chain employs TRBV9 and TRBJ1-6, with 7 nucleotides matching TRBD1. V lost 7 bases and J lost 8; bases outside the gene matches: 12. The length of the CDR3 is 15 residues. Looked up from germline, CDR1 is SGDLS and CDR2 is YYNGEE. CDR3 DNA: TGTGCCAGCGGCCGCCGGGACAGCCGGGATTCACCCCTCCACTTT. Protein sequence: CASGRRDSRDSPLHF.

The chain recombines TRBV11-3 with TRBJ2-3, with TRBD2 matching 7 bases. Germline-derived CDR1 and CDR2 are SGHNT and YENEEA. The J segment lost 0 bases and the V segment lost 5 bases, leaving 5 bases of the junction unmatched. The CDR3 is made up of 15 amino acids. CDR3 coding DNA: TGTGCCAGCAGCCTGGGCGGGAGAAGCACAGATACGCAGTATTTT. Translated: CASSLGGRSTDTQYF. Combining the CDR3 with reference TRBV11-3 and TRBJ2-3 gives the whole variable domain EAGVVQSPRYKIIEKKQPVAFWCNPISGHNTLYWYLQNLGQGPELLIRYENEEAVDDSQLPKDRFSAERLKGVDSTLKIQPAELGDSAVYLCASSLGGRSTDTQYFGPGTRLTVL.

The chain joins TRBV10-1 to TRBJ1-2, with 10 bases identical to TRBD1. Looked up from germline, CDR1 is WNHNN and CDR2 is SYGVQD (reference sequence). The CDR3 totals 14 residues. V gave up 6 bases and J gave up 3 bases; unmatched junction bases: 4. CDR3 nucleotide sequence: TGCGCCAGCAGGGGGGACAGGGGAGACTATGGCTACACCTTC. Protein: CASRGDRGDYGYTF.

The chain couples TRBV5-8 to TRBJ1-5, with a possible D match to TRBD1 (6 bases). Trimming removed 6 bases at V and 3 bases at J, with 10 bases between. Looked up from germline, CDR1 is SGHTS and CDR2 is YDEGEE. This CDR3 spans 13 amino acids. The CDR3: CASNDRFNQPQHF. The CDR3 coding sequence is TGTGCCAGCAACGACAGGTTCAATCAGCCCCAGCATTTT.

This sequence joins TRBV7-2 and TRBJ1-5; D unresolved. Germline CDR1 SGHTA, CDR2 FQGNSA. Trimming took off 3 bases at V and 2 bases at J, with 11 bases between the two ends. The CDR3 length is 15 residues. The CDR3 coding sequence is TGTGCCAGCAGCTTGGGAGGAGCGGGCAATCAGCCCCAGCATTTT. This encodes CASSLGGAGNQPQHF.

CDR3 protein: CASSYGLAVNTGELFF. The CDR3 DNA sequence: TGTGCCAGCAGTTACGGGCTAGCGGTAAACACCGGGGAGCTGTTTTTT. The chain combines TRBV6-5 with TRBJ2-2; 7 bases agree with TRBD2. This CDR3 spans 16 amino acids. V lost 2 bases to trimming and J lost 2 bases; unmatched junction nucleotides: 5. CDR1 and CDR2 (germline): MNHEY, SVGAGI.

The CDR3 here is CASSLVRGAGELFF. The CDR3 region has the DNA TGCGCCAGCAGCTTGGTCCGAGGAGCCGGGGAGCTGTTTTTT. The chain combines TRBV5-1 with TRBJ2-2; D unclear. CDR3 length: 14 residues. With 0 bases removed from V and 6 bases from J, the gap between germline ends came to 9 bases. CDR1 is SGHRS, CDR2 YFSETQ, per germline.

The chain employs TRBV6-4 and TRBJ2-4; 9 bases match TRBD1. The CDR3 is 15 amino acids. Germline CDR1 is MRHNA and CDR2 is SNTAGT. The V segment lost 6 bases and the J segment 2 bases; nucleotides outside the gene matches: 5. DNA for the CDR3: TGTGCCAGCAGCCGACAGGGGGTCCCCAAAAACATTCAGTACTTC. Amino acids: CASSRQGVPKNIQYF.

The V call is TRBV7-9, the J call TRBJ2-3; a possible D gene is TRBD1 (5 bases). Per the germline V gene, CDR1 is SEHNR and CDR2 is FQNEAQ (reference sequence). Deletions cut 1 base from V and 4 bases from J, with 9 bases between. The CDR3 sequence is 14 residues long. CDR3 bases: TGTGCCAGCAGCTTAGATGCAGGGTCAGATACGCAGTATTTT. Translating it yields CASSLDAGSDTQYF.

The sample holds one count of this clone. In DNA form, the CDR3 reads TGTGCCAGCAGCTCCTCCCCGGGACTAGCGAAAAATGAGCAGTTCTTC. Its translation is CASSSSPGLAKNEQFF. The rearrangement links TRBV7-9 to TRBJ2-1; TRBD2 matches at 10 bases. J lost 7 bases, V lost 4 bases, and 10 bases had no gene match. The CDR3 has 16 residues. Looked up from germline, CDR1 is SEHNR and CDR2 is FQNEAQ (reference sequence).

CDR3 in amino acids: CASSLVWQGVYNEQFF. The CDR3 DNA reads as TGTGCCAGCAGCTTAGTCTGGCAGGGTGTCTACAATGAGCAGTTCTTC. V and J are TRBV11-2 and TRBJ2-1; a weak D match, TRBD1 (5 bases). This CDR3 has 16 residues. Germline loops: CDR1 SGHAT, CDR2 FQNNGV. Trimming removed 1 base at V and 3 bases at J, with 13 bases between. Looking up the rest from reference TRBV11-2 and TRBJ2-1 gives the full variable domain: EAGVAQSPRYKIIEKRQSVAFWCNPISGHATLYWYQQILGQGPKLLIQFQNNGVVDDSQLPKDRFSAERLKGVDSTLKIQPAKLEDSAVYLCASSLVWQGVYNEQFFGPGTRLTVL.

The chain recombines TRBV4-3 with TRBJ1-2; unclear D gene. V lost 2 bases and J lost 8, with 18 bases in between. The V gene's germline CDR1 is LGHNA and CDR2 YSLEER. The CDR3 consists of 15 residues. CDR3 loop: CASSQIGRGLGGYTF. Written as DNA, the CDR3 is TGCGCCAGCAGCCAAATCGGTCGAGGACTCGGCGGCTACACCTTC.

This clone was observed a handful of times. The chain recombines TRBV19 with TRBJ1-5; possibly TRBD1 for D (5 bases). V was pared by 1 base and J by 5 bases, with 15 bases between. The length of the CDR3 is 16 residues. The germline gives CDR1 LNHDA, CDR2 SQIVND (reference sequence). CDR3 coding DNA: TGTGCCAGTAGTATAGTGGTGGGGCAGGGATATCAGCCCCAGCATTTT. It translates to CASSIVVGQGYQPQHF.

The chain couples TRBV28 to TRBJ2-1, with TRBD2 identical over 10 bases. The CDR3 loop spans 16 amino acids. Losses at the gene ends were 5 bases for V and 7 bases for J; bases not matched to a gene: 11. CDR1 and CDR2 from the germline V gene are MDHEN and SYDVKM. CDR3 protein: CASSSLLAGLRNEQFF. The DNA for the CDR3 is TGTGCCAGCAGTAGCCTACTAGCGGGGCTCCGGAATGAGCAGTTCTTC.

The V gene is TRBV7-8, the J gene TRBJ2-2; TRBD2 might be the D (5 bases). The CDR3 consists of 15 residues. Germline CDR1 reads SGHVS; CDR2 reads FQNEAQ. Trimming took off 6 bases at V and 3 bases at J, with 14 bases between the two ends. CDR3 in DNA: TGTGCCAGCAGGGGCCCCGGGGTCTACACCGGGGAGCTGTTTTTT. Amino acid sequence: CASRGPGVYTGELFF.

J is TRBJ2-2 and V is TRBV27, with D unresolved. The V and J ends lost 4 bases and 3 bases respectively, with 3 bases between them. The germline V gene has CDR1 MNHEY and CDR2 SMNVEV (reference sequence). This CDR3 region has 12 residues. The CDR3 is CASSSYTGELFF. CDR3 DNA sequence: TGTGCCAGCAGTTCATACACCGGGGAGCTGTTTTTT.

The chain uses TRBV30 and TRBJ2-7, with TRBD2 matching over 7 bases. The CDR3 consists of 13 residues. Germline lookup yields CDR1 GTSNPN and CDR2 SVGIG (reference sequence). The J segment lost 3 bases and the V segment lost 2 bases, leaving 4 bases of the junction unmatched. CDR3 loop: CAWSWGGSYEQYF. The CDR3 nucleotides are TGTGCCTGGAGTTGGGGCGGGAGCTACGAGCAGTACTTC.